These 9 T cell receptor beta chains originate from one sample sequenced in a study of blood T cell repertoires in COVID-19. Libraries were prepared by immunoSEQ multiplex PCR; TCRdb keeps only in-frame clonotypes and omits some of them. This table has 280,000 or so clones, 75% to 90% appearing once. The specimen was PBMCs or T cells enriched from blood (not recorded which). The receptors originated from a man aged 25-40 years who had recovered from COVID-19.

This chain uses TRBV6-5 with TRBJ1-3; unclear D gene. The CDR3 is made up of 13 amino acids. Between the trimmed V and J ends, which lost 6 bases and 4 bases, there was a span of 10 bases. CDR1 is MNHEY, CDR2 SVGAGI, per germline. The CDR3 nucleotides read TGTGCCAGCAGGTCGACAATCGGAAACACCATATATTTT. It yields the protein CASRSTIGNTIYF.

The V gene is TRBV24-1, the J gene TRBJ2-2; D is unresolved. V was cut by 4 bases and J by 4 bases, with 6 bases left in between. The length of the CDR3 is 13 residues. The germline CDR1 and CDR2 sequences are KGHDR and SFDVKD. The CDR3 loop is CATSDRPTGELFF. In DNA form, the CDR3 reads TGTGCCACCAGTGACAGGCCCACCGGGGAGCTGTTTTTT.

The chain links TRBV15 to TRBJ1-5; D unclear. The CDR3 covers 15 residues. Germline V gene lookup returns CDR1 LNHNV and CDR2 YYDKDF (reference sequence). Trimming removed 0 bases at V and 8 bases at J, with 14 bases between. CDR3 sequence reads: CATSREGGGSKPQHF. CDR3 nucleotide sequence: TGTGCCACCAGCAGAGAGGGTGGCGGGTCGAAGCCCCAGCATTTT.

V gene TRBV9 combines with J gene TRBJ1-2; 9 nucleotides agree with TRBD1. The V gene's germline CDR1 is SGDLS and CDR2 YYNGEE. The CDR3 totals 12 residues. Germline trimming cut 7 bases from V and 7 bases from J; bases unmatched to any gene: 5. The CDR3 protein is CASRTGVSGYTF. The CDR3 DNA sequence: TGTGCCAGCCGGACAGGGGTGTCTGGCTACACCTTC.

This rearrangement joins TRBV30 to TRBJ1-4; D gene unclear. Germline CDR1 GTSNPN, CDR2 SVGIG (reference sequence). Trimming shortened V by 0 bases and J by 7 bases, and 9 bases separated the two germline ends. The CDR3 runs to 13 residues. CDR3 sequence: CAWSVKGGEKLFF. Written as DNA, the CDR3 is TGTGCCTGGAGTGTAAAGGGAGGTGAAAAACTGTTTTTT.

The chain joins TRBV20-1 to TRBJ2-7; 12 bases line up with TRBD2. The length of the CDR3 is 17 residues. CDR1 is DFQATT and CDR2 is SNEGSKA in the germline V gene (reference sequence). J lost 0 bases, V lost 3 bases, and 9 bases had no gene match. This CDR3 reads CSASRLAGGPRSYEQYF. CDR3 nucleotides: TGCAGTGCTAGTCGGCTAGCGGGGGGGCCACGCTCCTACGAGCAGTACTTC.

This chain connects TRBV6-5 to TRBJ1-1; tentatively, D is TRBD1 (5 bases). The CDR3 is 15 residues long. V was cut by 9 bases and J by 0 bases, with 17 bases left in between. The germline gives CDR1 MNHEY, CDR2 SVGAGI. The CDR3 DNA reads TGTGCCAGTACCGCCCTTCGGGGGGTGAACACTGAAGCTTTCTTT. Amino acid sequence: CASTALRGVNTEAFF.

The chain carries TRBV11-2 and TRBJ2-2; tentatively, D is TRBD2 (6 bases). This CDR3 contains 15 residues. Germline-derived CDR1 and CDR2 are SGHAT and FQNNGV. V was clipped by 5 bases and J by 3 bases, with 13 bases between them. The CDR3 nucleotides read TGTGCCAGCAGCGCGGCGGGGCTGGACACCGGGGAGCTGTTTTTT. Protein product: CASSAAGLDTGELFF.

The rearrangement uses TRBV3-1 (or the pseudogene TRBV3-2) and TRBJ1-2; 10 bases agree with TRBD1. V was clipped by 4 bases and J by 2 bases; unmatched bases: 4. The CDR3 consists of 15 residues. The V gene's germline CDR1 is LGHDT and CDR2 YNNKEL (reference sequence). CDR3 nucleotides: TGTGCCAGCAGCCTCGGACAGGGGGGGAACTATGGCTACACCTTC. This sequence encodes CASSLGQGGNYGYTF.